Presented here are 15 T cell receptor beta chains from one specimen sequenced in a study of PD-1 blockade in classical Hodgkin lymphoma. The time point denotes: newly diagnosed, previously untreated cHL patient sample. The assay was immunoSEQ multiplex PCR, and TCRdb's table has in-frame clones only and misses some. The data show 70,000 or so clones, roughly 93% seen once. Specimen: peripheral blood mononuclear cells (PBMCs). The receptors come from a human donor with classical Hodgkin lymphoma.

CDR3 nucleotide sequence: TGTGCCAGCAGCCAAGAGAGCCTGGGACTAGATTTAGCCGGGGAGCTGTTTTTT. Its protein product is CASSQESLGLDLAGELFF. The chain is built from TRBV4-2 and TRBJ2-2; 8 positions agree with TRBD2. The germline CDR1 and CDR2 sequences are LGHNA and YNFKEQ. V lost 0 bases and J lost 6; bases outside the gene matches: 12. The CDR3 is 18 amino acids.

The sample holds one count of this clone. The genes are TRBV5-1 and TRBJ2-1; 12 nucleotides agree with TRBD2. Per germline, CDR1 SGHRS and CDR2 YFSETQ. The CDR3 covers 16 residues. V trimming: 0 bases; J trimming: 9 bases; junction bases outside the gene matches: 7. The CDR3 is CASSLGSLAGGREQFF. CDR3 nucleotides: TGCGCCAGCAGCTTGGGTTCCCTAGCGGGGGGGCGTGAGCAGTTCTTC. The full variable domain, rest sourced from reference TRBV5-1 and TRBJ2-1, is KAGVTQTPRYLIKTRGQQVTLSCSPISGHRSVSWYQQTPGQGLQFLFEYFSETQRNKGNFPGRFSGRQFSNSRSEMNVSTLELGDSALYLCASSLGSLAGGREQFFGPGTRLTVL.

This clone was seen only once. The chain combines TRBV11-3 with TRBJ2-1, with 12 bases fitting TRBD2. CDR3 size: 15 residues. Germline CDR1 SGHNT, CDR2 YENEEA. V trimming: 4 bases; J trimming: 6 bases; junction bases outside the gene matches: 4. The chain's CDR3 is CASSSRLAGVNEQFF. The CDR3, as DNA: TGTGCCAGCAGCTCCCGACTAGCGGGGGTCAATGAGCAGTTCTTC.

V is TRBV4-2 and J is TRBJ2-2, with D perhaps matching TRBD2 (5 bases). V shed 4 bases and J shed 0 bases, with 36 bases lying between them. Germline V CDR1 and CDR2: LGHNA, YNFKEQ. The CDR3 is made up of 24 amino acids. In nucleotides, the CDR3 is TGTGCCAGCAGCCCCCGGGGATGGAACGACCGAACACCGGGGAGCGGACCGAACACCGGGGAGCTGTTTTTT. Residues: CASSPRGWNDRTPGSGPNTGELFF.

This clone was detected only a few times. The V gene is TRBV19, the J gene TRBJ2-7; 9 nucleotides match TRBD2. In germline, CDR1 is LNHDA, CDR2 SQIVND (reference sequence). This CDR3 region has 14 residues. With V trimmed by 5 bases and J by 0 bases, 2 bases remained unmatched. The chain's CDR3 is CASSLTSGSYEQYF. CDR3 coding DNA: TGTGCCAGTAGTTTGACTAGCGGCTCCTACGAGCAGTACTTC. The full variable domain, rest sourced from reference TRBV19 and TRBJ2-7, is DGGITQSPKYLFRKEGQNVTLSCEQNLNHDAMYWYRQDPGQGLRLIYYSQIVNDFQKGDIAEGYSVSREKKESFPLTVTSAQKNPTAFYLCASSLTSGSYEQYFGPGTRLTVT.

This chain uses TRBV28 with TRBJ1-1; a weak D match, TRBD1 (5 bases). Trimming stripped 2 bases from V and 2 bases from J, with 18 bases between. The CDR3 runs to 17 residues. Looked up from germline, CDR1 is MDHEN and CDR2 is SYDVKM. CDR3 loop: CASSLLGRKEVNTEAFF. CDR3 DNA: TGTGCCAGCAGTTTACTGGGACGTAAAGAGGTCAACACTGAAGCTTTCTTT.

The chain carries TRBV28 and TRBJ1-3; no clear D gene. V was clipped by 5 bases and J by 0 bases, with 20 bases between them. The length of the CDR3 is 18 residues. Germline CDR1 and CDR2: MDHEN and SYDVKM. CDR3 sequence (DNA): TGTGCCAGCAGTGGCCCTGCGACGGCCCTTAGCTCTGGAAACACCATATATTTT. It translates to CASSGPATALSSGNTIYF.

V gene TRBV7-9 combines with J gene TRBJ1-2; 9 positions agree with TRBD1. The length of the CDR3 is 15 residues. With V trimmed by 6 bases and J by 0 bases, 5 bases remained unmatched. Looked up from germline, CDR1 is SEHNR and CDR2 is FQNEAQ (reference sequence). CDR3 in amino acids: CASSRQGGPNYGYTF. The DNA for the CDR3 is TGTGCCAGCAGTCGACAGGGGGGACCTAACTATGGCTACACCTTC.

The rearrangement joins TRBV5-1 to TRBJ1-1; no clear D gene. CDR1 and CDR2 (germline): SGHRS, YFSETQ. The CDR3 is made up of 13 amino acids. The V end was cut by 0 bases, the J end by 9 bases, with 12 bases between. CDR3 sequence (DNA): TGCGCCAGCAGCTTGGAGGCAGCAGCCCAAGCTTTCTTT. Protein sequence: CASSLEAAAQAFF. Together with reference TRBV5-1 and TRBJ1-1, the CDR3 gives the full variable domain: KAGVTQTPRYLIKTRGQQVTLSCSPISGHRSVSWYQQTPGQGLQFLFEYFSETQRNKGNFPGRFSGRQFSNSRSEMNVSTLELGDSALYLCASSLEAAAQAFFGQGTRLTVV.

The genes are TRBV7-6 and TRBJ1-5, with unresolved D. The CDR3 extends over 13 amino acids. V gave up 0 bases and J gave up 10 bases, with 10 bases separating them. Germline values: CDR1 SGHVS, CDR2 FNYEAQ. The CDR3: CASSLAEWSPQHF. The CDR3 DNA reads as TGTGCCAGCAGCTTAGCGGAGTGGTCTCCCCAGCATTTT.

The J gene is TRBJ1-1, the V gene TRBV28, with D unresolved. Germline loops: CDR1 MDHEN, CDR2 SYDVKM. V was shortened by 3 bases and J by 0 bases, with 14 bases between the two germline ends. The CDR3 contains 16 residues. The CDR3 sequence is CASSLSENLMNTEAFF. The CDR3 nucleotides are TGTGCCAGCAGTTTGTCGGAGAACCTAATGAACACTGAAGCTTTCTTT. Supplemented by reference TRBV28 and TRBJ1-1, the full variable domain reads DVKVTQSSRYLVKRTGEKVFLECVQDMDHENMFWYRQDPGLGLRLIYFSYDVKMKEKGDIPEGYSVSREKKERFSLILESASTNQTSMYLCASSLSENLMNTEAFFGQGTRLTVV.

The J gene is TRBJ2-1, the V gene TRBV28, with D hard to call. The CDR3 consists of 12 residues. The ends were cut back, 2 bases at V and 7 bases at J, with 6 bases in the middle. CDR1 is MDHEN and CDR2 is SYDVKM in the germline V gene. CDR3 coding DNA: TGTGCCAGCAGTTTAGGCCAGAATGAGCAGTTCTTC. This sequence encodes CASSLGQNEQFF.

The chain recombines TRBV30 with TRBJ1-5; D may be TRBD1 (5 bases). The length of the CDR3 is 13 residues. Germline loops: CDR1 GTSNPN, CDR2 SVGIG (reference sequence). V shed 1 base and J shed 2 bases, with 6 bases lying between them. The CDR3: CAWSEQGNQPQHF. The CDR3 region has the DNA TGTGCCTGGAGTGAACAGGGCAATCAGCCCCAGCATTTT.

This chain links TRBV7-6 with TRBJ1-2, with a possible D match to TRBD1 (6 bases). Germline lookup yields CDR1 SGHVS and CDR2 FNYEAQ. CDR3 length equals 14 residues. V shed 0 bases and J shed 6 bases, with 11 bases lying between them. The CDR3 DNA is TGTGCCAGCAGCTTAGCGGGGGGCGTCGATGGCTACACCTTC. Translation: CASSLAGGVDGYTF.

The gene calls are TRBV7-2 and TRBJ1-3; D not certain. Trimming took 2 bases from V and 4 from J, leaving 6 bases between them. The CDR3 runs 13 residues. Per germline, CDR1 SGHTA and CDR2 FQGNSA. In DNA form, the CDR3 reads TGTGCCAGCAGCTTATTTAAGGGAAACACCATATATTTT. Its translation: CASSLFKGNTIYF.